This TCR beta chain is from a study of blood T cell repertoires in COVID-19. The overall study: Italy, Spain and the United States were the sources of the convalescent and acute COVID-19 samples.

In the authors' methods: Nucleated cell counts were estimated from reference gene primer amplification. Data came from immunoSEQ multiplex PCR; TCRdb stores just in-frame clones and leaves some out. V, J and clone size were drawn from that table, and D and trimming were deduced from the DNA. This table holds roughly 400,000 clones, around 87% found once. CDR1 is SGDLS, CDR2 YYNGEE, per germline. With 0 bases removed from V and 2 bases from J, the gap between germline ends came to 8 bases. There are 15 residues in the CDR3. This clone came up a few times. Recruited during active infection, patients (from Seattle) were subsequently followed longitudinally.

The sequence came from a woman aged 60-75 years with COVID-19, enrolled during active disease. The J gene is TRBJ1-4, the V gene TRBV9; weak D call: TRBD1 (5 bases). Material for sequencing was peripheral blood. The CDR3 bases are TGTGCCAGCAGCGTAGAGACAGACACTAATGAAAAACTGTTTTTT. Translating it yields CASSVETDTNEKLFF.